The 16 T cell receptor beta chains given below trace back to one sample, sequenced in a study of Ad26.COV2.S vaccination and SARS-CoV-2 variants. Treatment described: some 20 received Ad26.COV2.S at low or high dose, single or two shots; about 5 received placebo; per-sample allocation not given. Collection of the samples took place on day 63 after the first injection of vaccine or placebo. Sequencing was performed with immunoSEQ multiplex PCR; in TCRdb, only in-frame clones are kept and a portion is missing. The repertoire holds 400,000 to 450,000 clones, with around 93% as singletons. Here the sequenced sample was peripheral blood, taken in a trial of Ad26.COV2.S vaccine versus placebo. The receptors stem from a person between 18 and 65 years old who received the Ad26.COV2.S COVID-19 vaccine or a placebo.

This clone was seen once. The CDR3 protein is CAWNRGENSPLHF. The CDR3 nucleotides read TGTGCCTGGAATAGGGGAGAAAATTCACCCCTCCACTTT. V usage is TRBV30 and J usage is TRBJ1-6, with a weak D call TRBD1 (5 bases). Between the trimmed V and J ends, which lost 4 bases and 7 bases, there was a span of 11 bases. Germline assignment: CDR1 GTSNPN and CDR2 SVGIG (reference sequence). This CDR3 comprises 13 residues.

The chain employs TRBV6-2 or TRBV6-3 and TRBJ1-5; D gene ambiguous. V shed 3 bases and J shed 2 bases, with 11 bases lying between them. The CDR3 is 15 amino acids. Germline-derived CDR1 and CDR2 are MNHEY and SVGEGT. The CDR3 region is CASSYQRIGNQPQHF. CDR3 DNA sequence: TGTGCCAGCAGTTATCAAAGGATAGGCAATCAGCCCCAGCATTTT.

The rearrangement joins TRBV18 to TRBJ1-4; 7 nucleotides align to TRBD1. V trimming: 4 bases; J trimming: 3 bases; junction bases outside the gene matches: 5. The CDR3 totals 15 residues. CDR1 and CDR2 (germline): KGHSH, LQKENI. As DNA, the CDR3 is TGTGCCAGCTCACAAGGGGGCACGGCTAATGAAAAACTGTTTTTT. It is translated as CASSQGGTANEKLFF. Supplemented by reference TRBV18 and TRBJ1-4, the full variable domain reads NAGVMQNPRHLVRRRGQEARLRCSPMKGHSHVYWYRQLPEEGLKFMVYLQKENIIDESGMPKERFSAEFPKEGPSILRIQQVVRGDSAAYFCASSQGGTANEKLFFGSGTQLSVL.

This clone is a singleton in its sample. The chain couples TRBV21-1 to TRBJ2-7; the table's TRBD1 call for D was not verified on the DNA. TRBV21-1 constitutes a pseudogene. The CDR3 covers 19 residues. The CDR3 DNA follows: TGTGCCAGCAGCAAACCGGGACAGGGGGACTCTTCAACCTCCTACGAGCAGTACTTC. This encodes CASSKPGQGDSSTSYEQYF.

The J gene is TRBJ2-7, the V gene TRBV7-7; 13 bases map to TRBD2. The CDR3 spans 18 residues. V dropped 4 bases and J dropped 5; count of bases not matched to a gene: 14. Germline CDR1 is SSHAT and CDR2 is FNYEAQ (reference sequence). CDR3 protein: CASSSQKSKLAGGHEQYF. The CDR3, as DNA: TGTGCCAGCAGCTCGCAAAAATCTAAACTAGCGGGGGGGCACGAGCAGTACTTC.

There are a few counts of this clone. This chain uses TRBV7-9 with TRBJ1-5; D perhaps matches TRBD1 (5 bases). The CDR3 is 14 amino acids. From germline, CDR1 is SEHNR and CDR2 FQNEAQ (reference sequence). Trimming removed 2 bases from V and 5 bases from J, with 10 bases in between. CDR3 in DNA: TGTGCCAGCAGCTTAAACCAGGGCGATCAGCCCCAGCATTTT. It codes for CASSLNQGDQPQHF.

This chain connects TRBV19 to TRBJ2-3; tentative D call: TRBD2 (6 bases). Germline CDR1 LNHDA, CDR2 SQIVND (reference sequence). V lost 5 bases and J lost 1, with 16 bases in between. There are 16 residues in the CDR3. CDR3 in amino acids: CASSLRRETGTDTQYF. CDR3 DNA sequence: TGTGCCAGTAGTCTAAGGAGGGAGACGGGCACAGATACGCAGTATTTT.

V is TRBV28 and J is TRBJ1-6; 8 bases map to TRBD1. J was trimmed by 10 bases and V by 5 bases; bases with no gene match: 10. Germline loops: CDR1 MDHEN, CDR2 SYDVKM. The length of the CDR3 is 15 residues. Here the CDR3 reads CASSLKTGDGSPLHF. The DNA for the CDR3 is TGTGCCAGCAGTCTAAAGACAGGGGATGGGTCACCCCTCCACTTT.

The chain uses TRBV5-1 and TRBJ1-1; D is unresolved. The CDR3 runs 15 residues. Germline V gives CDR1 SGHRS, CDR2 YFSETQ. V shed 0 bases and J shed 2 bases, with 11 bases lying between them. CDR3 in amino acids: CASSLVQSLNTEAFF. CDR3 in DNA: TGCGCCAGCAGCTTGGTACAGAGCCTTAACACTGAAGCTTTCTTT.

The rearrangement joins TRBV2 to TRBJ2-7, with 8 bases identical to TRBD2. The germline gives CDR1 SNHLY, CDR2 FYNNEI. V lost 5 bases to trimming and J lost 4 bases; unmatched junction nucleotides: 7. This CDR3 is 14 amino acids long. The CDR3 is CASSPGTRGYEQYF. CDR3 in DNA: TGTGCCAGCAGTCCCGGGACTAGGGGGTACGAGCAGTACTTC.

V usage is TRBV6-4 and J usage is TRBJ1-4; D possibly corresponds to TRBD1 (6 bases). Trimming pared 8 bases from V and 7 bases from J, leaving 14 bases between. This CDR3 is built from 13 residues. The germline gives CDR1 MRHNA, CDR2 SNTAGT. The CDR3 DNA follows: TGTGCCAGCGGGGGCAGGGGTTCTGAAAAACTGTTTTTT. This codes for CASGGRGSEKLFF.

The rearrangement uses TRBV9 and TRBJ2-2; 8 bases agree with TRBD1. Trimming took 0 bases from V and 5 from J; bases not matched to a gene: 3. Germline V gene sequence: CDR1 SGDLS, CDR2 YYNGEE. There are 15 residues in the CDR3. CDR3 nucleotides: TGTGCCAGCAGCGTAGCAGGGGGCGAAACCGGGGAGCTGTTTTTT. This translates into CASSVAGGETGELFF.

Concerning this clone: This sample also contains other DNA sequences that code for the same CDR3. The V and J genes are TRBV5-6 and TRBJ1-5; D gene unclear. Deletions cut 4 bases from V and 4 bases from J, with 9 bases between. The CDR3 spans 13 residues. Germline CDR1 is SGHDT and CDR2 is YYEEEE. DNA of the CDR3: TGTGCCAGCAGCCTGGACGGGAATCAGCCCCAGCATTTT. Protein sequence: CASSLDGNQPQHF. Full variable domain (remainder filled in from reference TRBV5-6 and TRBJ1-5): DAGVTQSPTHLIKTRGQQVTLRCSPKSGHDTVSWYQQALGQGPQFIFQYYEEEERQRGNFPDRFSGHQFPNYSSELNVNALLLGDSALYLCASSLDGNQPQHFGDGTRLSIL.

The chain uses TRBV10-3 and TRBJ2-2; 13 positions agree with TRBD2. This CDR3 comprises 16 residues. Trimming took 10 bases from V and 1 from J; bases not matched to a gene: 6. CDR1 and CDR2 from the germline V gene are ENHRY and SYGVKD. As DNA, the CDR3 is TGTGCCAGCGCGACTAGCGGGGGGCGGAACACCGGGGAGCTGTTTTTT. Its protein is CASATSGGRNTGELFF.

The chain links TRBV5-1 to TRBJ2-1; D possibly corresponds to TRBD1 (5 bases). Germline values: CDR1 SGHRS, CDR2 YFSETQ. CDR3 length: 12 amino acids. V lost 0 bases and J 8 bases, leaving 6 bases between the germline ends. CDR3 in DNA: TGCGCCAGCAGCTTGGAAGGGGATGAGCAGTTCTTC. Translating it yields CASSLEGDEQFF.

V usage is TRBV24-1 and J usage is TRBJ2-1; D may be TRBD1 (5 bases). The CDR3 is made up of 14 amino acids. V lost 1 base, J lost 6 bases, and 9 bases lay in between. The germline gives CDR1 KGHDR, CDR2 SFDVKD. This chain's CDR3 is CATSDFKGFNEQFF. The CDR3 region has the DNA TGTGCCACCAGTGATTTTAAGGGGTTCAATGAGCAGTTCTTC.